This entry lists 31 T cell receptor beta chains sequenced from one sample in a study of long-term antiretroviral therapy in people with HIV. Researchers ran immunoSEQ v3.0 at survey level. The protocol was immunoSEQ multiplex PCR, while the TCRdb copy is restricted to in-frame clones and leaves out a portion. This table has tens of thousands of clones, 75% to 90% appearing once. This sample comprised unsorted PBMCs, obtained 0.8 years before starting antiretroviral therapy. The receptors were gathered from a man younger than 35 with HIV.

This rearrangement joins TRBV19 to TRBJ1-1, with D possibly being TRBD1 (5 bases). Trimming shortened V by 8 bases and J by 3 bases, and 16 bases separated the two germline ends. The CDR3 loop spans 14 amino acids. Germline V lookup: CDR1 LNHDA, CDR2 SQIVND (reference sequence). DNA of the CDR3: TGTGCCAGTCCACCCCGGGGCGGGGACACTGAAGCTTTCTTT. Translated: CASPPRGGDTEAFF.

The V call is TRBV10-3, the J call TRBJ1-1, with D possibly being TRBD1 (5 bases). From germline, CDR1 is ENHRY and CDR2 SYGVKD. CDR3 length: 14 residues. V was trimmed by 4 bases and J by 2 bases, leaving 11 bases between them. The CDR3 DNA is TGTGCCATCAGTGTCCGGGGGATCAACACTGAAGCTTTCTTT. Translation: CAISVRGINTEAFF.

In its sample, this clone was seen once. J is TRBJ2-1 and V is TRBV10-3; 11 bases are shared with TRBD2. The V segment lost 4 bases and the J segment 6 bases; nucleotides outside the gene matches: 8. The germline V gene encodes CDR1 ENHRY and CDR2 SYGVKD. This CDR3 is built from 16 residues. CDR3 residues: CAISGQLAGDPNEQFF. CDR3 DNA sequence: TGTGCCATCAGTGGTCAACTAGCGGGGGACCCCAATGAGCAGTTCTTC.

J is TRBJ1-5 and V is TRBV25-1; D is uncertain. In germline, CDR1 is MGHDK, CDR2 SYGVNS. The CDR3 extends over 15 amino acids. Trimming pared 5 bases from V and 0 bases from J, leaving 11 bases between. The CDR3 protein is CASSRITASNQPQHF. CDR3 DNA: TGTGCCAGCAGTCGGATTACAGCTAGCAATCAGCCCCAGCATTTT.

This chain uses TRBV18 with TRBJ2-3; 7 bases map to TRBD2. This CDR3 is built from 15 residues. Trimming at V came to 6 bases and at J to 4 bases, leaving 10 bases not matched to a gene. The V gene's germline CDR1 is KGHSH and CDR2 LQKENI. The CDR3 loop reads CASSRRAGAPDTQYF. For the CDR3, the DNA is TGTGCCAGCTCTCGAAGGGCGGGAGCGCCAGATACGCAGTATTTT. Full variable domain (remainder filled in from reference TRBV18 and TRBJ2-3): NAGVMQNPRHLVRRRGQEARLRCSPMKGHSHVYWYRQLPEEGLKFMVYLQKENIIDESGMPKERFSAEFPKEGPSILRIQQVVRGDSAAYFCASSRRAGAPDTQYFGPGTRLTVL.

This chain connects TRBV15 to TRBJ1-1; D remains unclear. V was cut by 5 bases and J by 3 bases, with 10 bases left in between. Germline V gene lookup returns CDR1 LNHNV and CDR2 YYDKDF (reference sequence). The CDR3 loop spans 13 amino acids. This CDR3 reads CATSPMGYTEAFF. In nucleotides, the CDR3 is TGTGCCACCAGCCCCATGGGCTACACTGAAGCTTTCTTT. The entire variable domain, with the rest obtained from reference TRBV15 and TRBJ1-1, is as follows: DAMVIQNPRYQVTQFGKPVTLSCSQTLNHNVMYWYQQKSSQAPKLLFHYYDKDFNNEADTPDNFQSRRPNTSFCFLDIRSPGLGDTAMYLCATSPMGYTEAFFGQGTRLTVV.

The chain carries TRBV5-4 and TRBJ2-2, with 10 bases aligning to TRBD2. The CDR3 consists of 16 residues. V shed 0 bases, J shed 7 bases, and the junction held 6 bases outside the gene matches. Per the germline V gene, CDR1 is SGHNT and CDR2 is YYREEE (reference sequence). CDR3 DNA: TGTGCCAGCAGCTTGGCCCTAGCGGGAGCGGACGGGGAGCTGTTTTTT. Its protein is CASSLALAGADGELFF.

The chain is built from TRBV2 and TRBJ1-3; D is uncertain. Trimming left V 3 bases short and J 2 bases short, with 11 bases between. Germline-derived CDR1 and CDR2 are SNHLY and FYNNEI. The CDR3 contains 15 residues. CDR3 coding DNA: TGTGCCAGCAGTGACCAGCGAAGACCTGGAAACACCATATATTTT. It translates to CASSDQRRPGNTIYF.

This rearrangement joins TRBV11-2 to TRBJ1-1; no clear D gene. The V gene lost 5 bases and the J gene lost 7 bases, with 14 bases spanning the gap. This CDR3 comprises 13 residues. Germline CDR1 is SGHAT and CDR2 is FQNNGV. CDR3: CASSPVGLREAFF. CDR3 coding DNA: TGTGCCAGCAGCCCAGTAGGCCTTCGTGAAGCTTTCTTT. Filled out from reference TRBV11-2 and TRBJ1-1, the complete variable domain reads EAGVAQSPRYKIIEKRQSVAFWCNPISGHATLYWYQQILGQGPKLLIQFQNNGVVDDSQLPKDRFSAERLKGVDSTLKIQPAKLEDSAVYLCASSPVGLREAFFGQGTRLTVV.

The chain has TRBV7-9 and TRBJ2-7; D not certain. With 3 bases removed from V and 0 bases from J, the gap between germline ends came to 3 bases. The CDR3 totals 12 residues. Looked up from germline, CDR1 is SEHNR and CDR2 is FQNEAQ (reference sequence). CDR3 bases: TGTGCCAGCAGCTTCTCCTCCTACGAGCAGTACTTC. Protein: CASSFSSYEQYF.

The chain carries TRBV6-5 and TRBJ2-1, with 10 bases that match TRBD2. The V segment lost 0 bases and the J segment 10 bases; nucleotides outside the gene matches: 6. The CDR3 loop spans 15 amino acids. Germline lookup yields CDR1 MNHEY and CDR2 SVGAGI. CDR3 DNA: TGTGCCAGCAGTTACTCGAGCGGGAGGGCCTACGAGCAGTTCTTC. The encoded protein is CASSYSSGRAYEQFF.

This chain joins TRBV1 and TRBJ2-5. TRBV1 is a listed pseudogene. The CDR3 contains 15 residues. CDR3 DNA sequence: TGCACCAGCAGCCGGCGCGAGGGACGGCAAGAGACCCAGTACTTC. Encoded protein: CTSSRREGRQETQYF.

In this sample, this clone turned up a few times. This chain links TRBV10-3 with TRBJ1-1; the match to TRBD1 covers 7 bases. Germline loops: CDR1 ENHRY, CDR2 SYGVKD. The CDR3 loop spans 15 amino acids. Germline trimming cut 0 bases from V and 4 bases from J; bases unmatched to any gene: 5. The CDR3 loop reads CAISESRQGGTEAFF. The CDR3 DNA reads TGTGCCATCAGTGAGTCGAGACAGGGAGGCACTGAAGCTTTCTTT.

The rearrangement uses TRBV2 and TRBJ2-7; possibly TRBD2 for D (5 bases). V was pared by 6 bases and J by 3 bases, with 12 bases between. The CDR3 is 13 amino acids. Germline V gene lookup returns CDR1 SNHLY and CDR2 FYNNEI. The CDR3 DNA reads as TGTGCCAGCAGACCCCCGGGGAGCTACGAGCAGTACTTC. Translation: CASRPPGSYEQYF.

Written as DNA, the CDR3 is TGTGCCAGCAGCTGGGACAGGGAAGGGTATGGCTACACCTTC. Translated: CASSWDREGYGYTF. The V gene is TRBV6-6, the J gene TRBJ1-2; 9 bases are a match to TRBD1. The V segment lost 6 bases and the J segment 5 bases; nucleotides outside the gene matches: 7. Germline V gives CDR1 MNHNY, CDR2 SVGAGI (reference sequence). The CDR3 spans 14 residues.

The chain employs TRBV5-1 and TRBJ1-1, with a possible D match to TRBD1 (5 bases). Germline V gene sequence: CDR1 SGHRS, CDR2 YFSETQ. This CDR3 is built from 14 residues. Trimming cost V 4 bases and J 0 bases, with 10 bases left between them. CDR3 in amino acids: CASSPTGMNTEAFF. The CDR3 nucleotides read TGCGCCAGCAGCCCAACAGGAATGAACACTGAAGCTTTCTTT. Filled out from reference TRBV5-1 and TRBJ1-1, the complete variable domain reads KAGVTQTPRYLIKTRGQQVTLSCSPISGHRSVSWYQQTPGQGLQFLFEYFSETQRNKGNFPGRFSGRQFSNSRSEMNVSTLELGDSALYLCASSPTGMNTEAFFGQGTRLTVV.

The chain has TRBV5-4 and TRBJ2-6; tentatively, D is TRBD2 (6 bases). V dropped 1 base and J dropped 4 bases, with 12 bases sitting between them. The CDR3 runs 16 residues. The germline V gene has CDR1 SGHNT and CDR2 YYREEE (reference sequence). The chain's CDR3 is CASSLNGGSGANVLTF. CDR3 nucleotide sequence: TGTGCCAGCAGCTTGAACGGAGGGTCCGGGGCCAACGTCCTGACTTTC.

This rearrangement joins TRBV6-1 to TRBJ2-7; D is perhaps TRBD2 (7 bases). V was pared by 8 bases and J by 2 bases, with 16 bases between. Germline CDR1 reads MNHNS; CDR2 reads SASEGT. The CDR3 covers 14 residues. CDR3: CASAGAGVAYEQYF. The CDR3 nucleotides are TGTGCCAGCGCGGGGGCGGGAGTGGCCTACGAGCAGTACTTC.

This clone was found once. The chain combines TRBV11-3 with TRBJ2-3; TRBD1 matches 8 bases. CDR1 is SGHNT, CDR2 YENEEA, per germline. The CDR3 length is 16 residues. V shed 3 bases and J 5 bases; nucleotides not matched to a gene: 10. CDR3 loop: CASSLGAQGAVDTQYF. CDR3 sequence (DNA): TGTGCCAGCAGCTTGGGGGCCCAGGGGGCTGTAGATACGCAGTATTTT.

The chain recombines TRBV5-1 with TRBJ2-3; D gene unclear. V gave up 1 base and J gave up 9 bases, with 12 bases separating them. Per germline, CDR1 SGHRS and CDR2 YFSETQ. CDR3 length equals 13 residues. In DNA form, the CDR3 reads TGCGCCAGCAGCTTGCCCTCGGACCAGACGCAGTATTTT. Its translation: CASSLPSDQTQYF.

This chain links TRBV4-3 with TRBJ2-2, with 7 nucleotides matching TRBD2. Unmatched junction bases numbered 13, after V lost 0 bases and J lost 6 bases. The CDR3 sequence is 18 residues long. Germline lookup yields CDR1 LGHNA and CDR2 YSLEER. The CDR3 nucleotides read TGCGCCAGCAGCCAAGAAAGTCCGATACGGGAGGATGCCGGGGAGCTGTTTTTT. Protein sequence: CASSQESPIREDAGELFF.

This clone came up a few times. J is TRBJ1-1 and V is TRBV9; D is unresolved. The CDR3 is made up of 12 amino acids. The V end lost 0 bases, the J end lost 1 base, and 1 base lay between the germline ends. CDR1 is SGDLS, CDR2 YYNGEE, per germline. CDR3 loop: CASSVENTEAFF. The CDR3 coding sequence is TGTGCCAGCAGCGTAGAGAACACTGAAGCTTTCTTT.

This chain connects TRBV9 to TRBJ1-1; the match to TRBD1 covers 7 bases. Unmatched junction bases numbered 7, after V lost 2 bases and J lost 12 bases. CDR1 SGDLS and CDR2 YYNGEE come from the germline V gene. The CDR3 totals 12 residues. The CDR3 loop is CASSVDDREPFF. The CDR3 bases are TGTGCCAGCAGCGTGGACGACAGGGAACCTTTCTTT.

V usage is TRBV7-6 and J usage is TRBJ1-4, with D uncertain. V lost 5 bases and J 3 bases, leaving 13 bases between the germline ends. The CDR3 is 15 amino acids. Germline V gives CDR1 SGHVS, CDR2 FNYEAQ. This CDR3 is CASSPLVVANEKLFF. As DNA, the CDR3 is TGTGCCAGCAGCCCCTTGGTAGTAGCTAATGAAAAACTGTTTTTT.

This rearrangement joins TRBV5-1 to TRBJ2-1; 8 nucleotides match TRBD2. The CDR3 spans 14 residues. The germline V gene encodes CDR1 SGHRS and CDR2 YFSETQ. V was pared by 6 bases and J by 10 bases, with 12 bases of the junction left unmatched. The chain's CDR3 is CASTYTSSGGEQFF. CDR3 nucleotides: TGCGCCAGCACCTACACCTCAAGCGGGGGCGAGCAGTTCTTC.

V and J are TRBV11-2 and TRBJ2-5; 7 bases agree with TRBD2. This CDR3 is built from 15 residues. Looked up from germline, CDR1 is SGHAT and CDR2 is FQNNGV. Losses at the gene ends were 5 bases for V and 4 bases for J; bases not matched to a gene: 10. The CDR3 nucleotides are TGTGCCAGCAGCAGACCAGCGGGGTGGGGAGAGACCCAGTACTTC. Translated, it gives CASSRPAGWGETQYF.

The V gene is TRBV7-6, the J gene TRBJ1-2, with TRBD1 as a possible D gene (6 bases). V lost 5 bases, J lost 3 bases, and 10 bases lay in between. This CDR3 is 13 amino acids long. Per the germline V gene, CDR1 is SGHVS and CDR2 is FNYEAQ. The CDR3 spells CASSPPGDYGYTF. The CDR3 DNA follows: TGTGCCAGCAGCCCTCCAGGGGACTATGGCTACACCTTC. The variable domain in full, with the rest retrieved from reference TRBV7-6 and TRBJ1-2, is GAGVSQSPRYKVTKRGQDVALRCDPISGHVSLYWYRQALGQGPEFLTYFNYEAQQDKSGLPNDRFSAERPEGSISTLTIQRTEQRDSAMYRCASSPPGDYGYTFGSGTRLTVV.

Comments on this clone: The sample holds other DNA sequences that translate to the same CDR3. This sequence joins TRBV18 and TRBJ1-1; D unresolved. The CDR3 loop spans 14 amino acids. The V and J ends lost 5 bases and 5 bases respectively, with 15 bases between them. Germline V gene sequence: CDR1 KGHSH, CDR2 LQKENI. CDR3 sequence reads: CASSSSRVLTEAFF. DNA of the CDR3: TGTGCCAGCTCATCATCTCGAGTGTTGACTGAAGCTTTCTTT. The full variable domain, with the rest looked up from reference TRBV18 and TRBJ1-1, is NAGVMQNPRHLVRRRGQEARLRCSPMKGHSHVYWYRQLPEEGLKFMVYLQKENIIDESGMPKERFSAEFPKEGPSILRIQQVVRGDSAAYFCASSSSRVLTEAFFGQGTRLTVV.

The gene calls are TRBV7-9 and TRBJ1-1, with D tentatively TRBD1 (6 bases). V shed 5 bases and J shed 4 bases, with 11 bases lying between them. The CDR3 is 13 residues long. The V gene's germline CDR1 is SEHNR and CDR2 FQNEAQ (reference sequence). The CDR3 nucleotides read TGTGCCAGCAGCCAGGGGTTAGGCACTGAAGCTTTCTTT. Translated: CASSQGLGTEAFF.

The chain couples TRBV5-4 to TRBJ2-2; 7 bases agree with TRBD2. Germline V gives CDR1 SGHNT, CDR2 YYREEE (reference sequence). The CDR3 runs 16 residues. Unmatched junction bases numbered 4, after V lost 0 bases and J lost 2 bases. Written as DNA, the CDR3 is TGTGCCAGCAGCTTGGAGCTAGCGGCCAACACCGGGGAGCTGTTTTTT. It translates to CASSLELAANTGELFF.

The rearrangement links TRBV4-2 to TRBJ1-2; D gene uncertain. Germline CDR1 and CDR2: LGHNA and YNFKEQ. V shed 4 bases and J shed 8 bases, with 23 bases lying between them. This CDR3 has 16 residues. CDR3: CASSRVREGGLRGYTF. The CDR3 DNA reads TGTGCCAGCAGCCGAGTTAGAGAGGGAGGTCTGAGAGGCTACACCTTC.